The rows below give T cell receptor beta chains drawn from one sample of a study of blood T cells in healthy people across ages. TCRdb re-called the 5' RACE reads with MiXCR, one entry per CDR3 protein. There are hundreds of thousands of distinct CDR3 sequences in the sample; about 55% occur only once, and 41% lies in the top ten. Sequencing was done on a sample of blood. The receptors here all came from an elderly man in good health. CDR3s include the opening cysteine and the closing phenylalanine or tryptophan. The D gene is left open where the match is weak. Rows give clone size only sometimes, using once, few, many, or a class for an expanded clone.

V gene: TRBV27; D gene: NA; clone size: NA; J gene: TRBJ2-1; CDR3 DNA: TGTGCCAGCAGTTTGGGGCTAGCTTCAAGTGAGCAGTTCTTC; CDR3 protein: CASSLGLASSEQFF
V gene: TRBV10-3; D gene: TRBD1; clone size: NA; J gene: TRBJ2-1; CDR3 DNA: TGTGCCATCAGCCTATTTGGGACAGGGGCTGTAAATGAGCAGTTCTTC; CDR3 protein: CAISLFGTGAVNEQFF
V gene: TRBV15; D gene: NA; clone size: NA; J gene: TRBJ2-6; CDR3 DNA: TGTGCCGCCAGCAGAGAAGGTTCTGGGGCCAACGTCCTGACTTTC; CDR3 protein: CAASREGSGANVLTF
V gene: TRBV11-1; D gene: NA; clone size: few; J gene: TRBJ1-1; CDR3 DNA: TGTGCCAGCCATCCCTCCGTGTGGAACACTGAAGCTTTCTTT; CDR3 protein: CASHPSVWNTEAFF
V gene: TRBV11-2; D gene: NA; clone size: NA; J gene: TRBJ2-3; CDR3 DNA: TGTGCCAGCAGCTTAGTGGGTCGGGTTGGAGATACGCAGTATTTT; CDR3 protein: CASSLVGRVGDTQYF
V gene: TRBV6-6; D gene: NA; clone size: NA; J gene: TRBJ2-7; CDR3 DNA: TGTGCCAGCAGTTACCGGCGGGAACCGACCTACGAGCAGTACTTC; CDR3 protein: CASSYRREPTYEQYF
V gene: TRBV9; D gene: NA; clone size: few; J gene: TRBJ2-5; CDR3 DNA: TGTGCCAGCAGCCCGGGACTCTTAGAGACCCAGTACTTC; CDR3 protein: CASSPGLLETQYF
V gene: TRBV5-1; D gene: TRBD1; clone size: NA; J gene: TRBJ2-7; CDR3 DNA: TGCGCCAGCAGCTTGGATGGACAGGGTCGCGAGCAGTACTTC; CDR3 protein: CASSLDGQGREQYF
V gene: TRBV5-1; D gene: TRBD2; clone size: many; J gene: TRBJ2-7; CDR3 DNA: TGCGCCAGCAGGGATAGCGGGATATTTGGCGAGCAGTACTTC; CDR3 protein: CASRDSGIFGEQYF
V gene: TRBV4-2; D gene: NA; clone size: few; J gene: TRBJ2-4; CDR3 DNA: TGTGCCAGCGGACCTACAGGGAAAAACATTCAGTACTTC; CDR3 protein: CASGPTGKNIQYF
V gene: TRBV7-2; D gene: TRBD2; clone size: few; J gene: TRBJ2-5; CDR3 DNA: TGTGCCAGCAGCTTAGGTAGCGGGCCCCAAGAGACCCAGTACTTC; CDR3 protein: CASSLGSGPQETQYF
V gene: TRBV7-2; D gene: NA; clone size: NA; J gene: TRBJ2-1; CDR3 DNA: TGTGCCAGCAGCTTAGAGGGGGGACATGGGGGGAGGAGTTACAATGAGCAGTTCTTC; CDR3 protein: CASSLEGGHGGRSYNEQFF
V gene: TRBV6-6; D gene: TRBD1; clone size: NA; J gene: TRBJ1-6; CDR3 DNA: TGTGCCAGCAGTACCGGACAGGCCTATAATTCACCCCTCCACTTT; CDR3 protein: CASSTGQAYNSPLHF
V gene: TRBV7-2; D gene: TRBD2; clone size: few; J gene: TRBJ2-1; CDR3 DNA: TGTGCCAGCAGCTTAGAGGGCCCGACTAGCGGGAGGGGCTACAATGAGCAGTTCTTC; CDR3 protein: CASSLEGPTSGRGYNEQFF
V gene: TRBV27; D gene: NA; clone size: NA; J gene: TRBJ1-5; CDR3 DNA: TGTGCCAGCAGCCCCCAATGGAGGCAGCCCCAGCATTTT; CDR3 protein: CASSPQWRQPQHF
V gene: TRBV25-1; D gene: NA; clone size: NA; J gene: TRBJ2-7; CDR3 DNA: TGTGCCAGCAGTGATGCTCGCGGGTTAGCGTACGAGCAGTACTTC; CDR3 protein: CASSDARGLAYEQYF
V gene: TRBV7-2; D gene: TRBD1; clone size: many; J gene: TRBJ1-2; CDR3 DNA: TGTGCCAGCAGCCCGACAGGGAGCTATGGCTACACCTTC; CDR3 protein: CASSPTGSYGYTF
V gene: TRBV7-2; D gene: NA; clone size: few; J gene: TRBJ2-3; CDR3 DNA: TGTGCCAGCAGCTTAGCGTTCGAGATCAGATACGCGTATTTT; CDR3 protein: CASSLAFEIRYAYF
V gene: TRBV10-3; D gene: NA; clone size: NA; J gene: TRBJ1-1; CDR3 DNA: TGTGCCATCAGTGAGTCGGCCACCCTGAACACTGAAGCTTTCTTT; CDR3 protein: CAISESATLNTEAFF
V gene: TRBV5-1; D gene: TRBD1; clone size: once; J gene: TRBJ2-6; CDR3 DNA: TGCGCCAGCAGCATAGGACAGGCGATAAGCTCTGGGGCCAACGTCCTGACTTTC; CDR3 protein: CASSIGQAISSGANVLTF
V gene: TRBV6-5; D gene: NA; clone size: NA; J gene: TRBJ1-5; CDR3 DNA: TGTGCCAGCAGTCCAGGGTTGCCTCAGCCCCAGCATTTT; CDR3 protein: CASSPGLPQPQHF
V gene: TRBV29-1; D gene: NA; clone size: few; J gene: TRBJ2-5; CDR3 DNA: TGCAGCGCCCCTTCACAGGCGGAGACCCAGTACTTC; CDR3 protein: CSAPSQAETQYF
V gene: TRBV6-2/TRBV6-3; D gene: NA; clone size: NA; J gene: TRBJ2-3; CDR3 DNA: TGTGCCAGCAGGGAAGCCGGGAGCCTGGATACGCAGTATTTT; CDR3 protein: CASREAGSLDTQYF
V gene: TRBV24-1; D gene: NA; clone size: NA; J gene: TRBJ2-1; CDR3 DNA: TGTGCCACCAGTCCGGGAGCCTACAATGAGCAGTTCTTC; CDR3 protein: CATSPGAYNEQFF
V gene: TRBV6-5; D gene: NA; clone size: few; J gene: TRBJ1-2; CDR3 DNA: TGTGCCAGCAGTTACGCGGGACTGGATGGCTACACCTTC; CDR3 protein: CASSYAGLDGYTF
V gene: TRBV7-8; D gene: TRBD2; clone size: few; J gene: TRBJ2-7; CDR3 DNA: TGTGCCAGCAGCCTTCCCACCGGGGGGAGCTCCTACGAGCAGTACTTC; CDR3 protein: CASSLPTGGSSYEQYF
V gene: TRBV25-1; D gene: NA; clone size: once; J gene: TRBJ1-5; CDR3 DNA: TGTGCCAGCAGTGACAGGGTTAGCAATCAGCCCCAGCATTTT; CDR3 protein: CASSDRVSNQPQHF
V gene: TRBV29-1; D gene: NA; clone size: few; J gene: TRBJ1-2; CDR3 DNA: TGCAGCGTTGAGAGATTTGGCTATGGCTACACCTTC; CDR3 protein: CSVERFGYGYTF
V gene: TRBV28; D gene: NA; clone size: few; J gene: TRBJ2-7; CDR3 DNA: TGTGCCAGCGGGGGGGGCCTCCCCCACGAGCAGTACTTC; CDR3 protein: CASGGGLPHEQYF
V gene: TRBV7-9; D gene: NA; clone size: NA; J gene: TRBJ2-2; CDR3 DNA: TGTGCCAGCAGCTCAGCCGGGGACACCGGGGAGCTGTTTTTT; CDR3 protein: CASSSAGDTGELFF
V gene: TRBV6-1; D gene: NA; clone size: NA; J gene: TRBJ2-7; CDR3 DNA: TGTGCCAGCAGTGAAGGGCAAGCCTCCTACGAGCAGTACTTC; CDR3 protein: CASSEGQASYEQYF
V gene: TRBV3-1; D gene: NA; clone size: many; J gene: TRBJ2-7; CDR3 DNA: TGTGCCAGCAGCCAAGAAACCACAGGGAGGAACTACGAGCAGTACTTC; CDR3 protein: CASSQETTGRNYEQYF
V gene: TRBV2; D gene: NA; clone size: NA; J gene: TRBJ1-5; CDR3 DNA: TGTGCCAGCCCCTGGGACCGCAATCAGCCCCAGCATTTT; CDR3 protein: CASPWDRNQPQHF
V gene: TRBV20-1; D gene: TRBD1; clone size: NA; J gene: TRBJ2-3; CDR3 DNA: TGCAGTGCTAGCCGCCGGGGACAGGCCGGGGGCATAGATACGCAGTATTTT; CDR3 protein: CSASRRGQAGGIDTQYF
V gene: TRBV28; D gene: NA; clone size: NA; J gene: TRBJ1-5; CDR3 DNA: TGTGCCAGCACTTTGGCACGCAATCAGCCCCAGCATTTT; CDR3 protein: CASTLARNQPQHF
V gene: TRBV7-9; D gene: NA; clone size: many; J gene: TRBJ2-7; CDR3 DNA: TGTGCCAGCAGCTTAGAGGGCAGGGGGGATTTAGGCTACGAGCAGTACTTC; CDR3 protein: CASSLEGRGDLGYEQYF